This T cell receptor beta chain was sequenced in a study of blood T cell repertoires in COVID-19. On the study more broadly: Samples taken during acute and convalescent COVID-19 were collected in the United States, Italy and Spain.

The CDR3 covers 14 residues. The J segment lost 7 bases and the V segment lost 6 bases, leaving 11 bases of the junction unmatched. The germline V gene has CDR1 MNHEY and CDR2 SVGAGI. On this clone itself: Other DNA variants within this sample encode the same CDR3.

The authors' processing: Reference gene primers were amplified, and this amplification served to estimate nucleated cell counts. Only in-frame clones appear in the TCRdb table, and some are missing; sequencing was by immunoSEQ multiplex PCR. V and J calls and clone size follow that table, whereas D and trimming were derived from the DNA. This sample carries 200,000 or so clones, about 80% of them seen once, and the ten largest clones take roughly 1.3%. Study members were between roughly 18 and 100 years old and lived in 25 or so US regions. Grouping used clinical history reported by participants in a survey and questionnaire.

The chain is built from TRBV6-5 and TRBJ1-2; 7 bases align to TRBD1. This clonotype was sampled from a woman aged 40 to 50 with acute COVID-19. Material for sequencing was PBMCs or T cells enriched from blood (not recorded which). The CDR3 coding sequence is TGTGCCAGCAGCCGACAGGGTCTGGGGGGTGGCTACACCTTC. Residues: CASSRQGLGGGYTF.